This T cell receptor beta chain was recovered during a study of T cell responses to AZD1222 COVID-19 vaccine. Study-level results: Spike as a whole was targeted by vaccine-associated CD4 TCRs, dominant at 160-218 and 743-854.

Sequenced by immunoSEQ multiplex PCR; TCRdb stores in-frame clones only, minus some. The sample yields tens of thousands of clones, approximately 83% seen once. V was trimmed by 0 bases and J by 0 bases, leaving 9 bases between them. CDR3 length: 16 amino acids. Germline-derived CDR1 and CDR2 are LGHNA and YNFKEQ. In the case of this clone: Its antigen is not identified.

Material: peripheral blood, obtained 28 days after the second AZD1222 dose. The TCR sequence derives from an adult who received the AZD1222 COVID-19 vaccine. The chain combines TRBV4-2 with TRBJ1-5; D call uncertain. This CDR3 reads CASSQDLTHSNQPQHF. The CDR3 region has the DNA TGTGCCAGCAGCCAAGATCTCACACATAGCAATCAGCCCCAGCATTTT.